This record concerns one T cell receptor beta chain sequence. Antigen: not known. The data derive from a study of cytomegalovirus exposure and HLA in healthy donors. Overall study context: Genotyping of 430 or so donors showed that about 84% belonged to the Caucasian-associated ancestry cluster. Points from the study as a whole: Rarity marked most TCR sequences, yet some public TCRs occurred in many donors. Follow-up analysis found HLA locus-dependent TCR association rates, highest for DRB1 and lowest for HLA-C.

The PCR contained 60 Vbeta and 13 Jbeta primers. Profiled with immunoSEQ multiplex PCR; TCRdb holds only in-frame clones, not every one. The table has about 82,000 clones, over 70% seen once. V was cut by 4 bases and J by 4 bases, with 8 bases left in between. The CDR3 extends over 12 amino acids. The germline V gene encodes CDR1 SGHNT and CDR2 YENEEA. Sequences were obtained from PBMCs. This TCR was sampled from a male donor in good health and CMV-seropositive. The chain combines TRBV11-3 with TRBJ2-7; D is possibly TRBD2 (6 bases). CDR3 DNA sequence: TGTGCCAGCAGCTCCGCGGGGTACGAGCAGTACTTC. Amino acid sequence: CASSSAGYEQYF.